This TCR beta chain was obtained from a study of blood T cell repertoires in COVID-19 (TCRdb year 2020). Describing the broader study: Samples covering the acute and convalescent phases of COVID-19 were provided by collaborators in the United States, Italy and Spain. The material from the prospective study consisted of cDNA or gDNA derived from T cells, B-cell-depleted T cells, or PBMCs. The dataset comprised deeply sampled blood TCRbeta repertoires from subjects exposed to, actively infected with, or recovered from COVID-19. A freely available public database, intended as a resource for researchers studying the immune response to SARS-CoV-2, is where the repertoires were released. Samples came from the ongoing ImmuneRACE study (first 160 participants) plus 1,254 subjects from 6 global collaborators. The sample metadata nearly always contained a de-identified subject ID, COVID-19 status, age in years and sex. HLA class I and class II types, where available, came from metadata supplied by the sample provider rather than from assay-based typing.

Another Seattle source contributed samples from volunteer blood donors who had recovered from COVID-19. Each collaborating institution followed its own protocols to collect whole blood in K2EDTA tubes. For TCRbeta analysis, collaborators shipped samples as frozen whole blood, isolated PBMCs, or DNA extracted from either of those sample types. V is pared back by 6 bases and J by 6 bases, with 10 bases lying between the germline termini. The CDR3 numbers 11 residues from cysteine through phenylalanine. Just CDR3 DNA is preserved here, 33 bases in frame from base 1. CDR1 and CDR2 are drawn from the germline V gene (reference sequence): DFQATT, SNEGSKA. The immunoSEQ Assay, a bias-controlled multiplex PCR, was used to amplify TCRbeta CDR3 regions from genomic DNA. Turning to the authors' computational methods: The number of nucleated cells in each sample was estimated from the amplification of reference gene primers within the assay. To quantify the absolute abundance of each unique TCRbeta CDR3 rearrangement, sequence reads were collapsed and filtered. Productive Simpson clonality was computed per sample as the square root of Simpson's diversity index over productive rearrangements. This is the immuneACCESS table as TCRdb keeps it, with only in-frame sequences that have V and J called. A part of the clones is gone; compared with another copy, unresolved V genes explain less than half, and the rest is unexplained. Clonal size and the V and J genes are those of that table, whereas D and trimming came from the DNA. The sample contains about 190,000 clones, about 88% of them found a single time. The ten largest make up 5% to 7.5% of the sample.

Results and caveats for the whole study, not just this receptor: The amount of clinical and demographic metadata varied by source and participant and was provided uncurated.

As for this clone: The antigen it recognizes is unknown. It has no much larger one-base neighbor in the sample; base qualities were not kept.

The chain is made from TRBV20-1 and TRBJ2-3; the D gene identity is not certain. The source material was peripheral blood. The source is a woman between 35 and 50 years old who had recovered from COVID-19. The bases read TGCAGTGCACCCCCCGCGGATACGCAGTATTTT. This sequence encodes CSAPPADTQYF.